One sample yielded the 23 T cell receptor beta chains listed below, sequenced in a study of technical replicates of blood from several donors. Using immunoSEQ multiplex PCR, the repertoire was profiled, and TCRdb retains in-frame clones only, with some absent. The data contain 60,000 to 90,000 clones, 95% to 97% of them singletons. Material for sequencing was T cells isolated from PBMCs. The receptors were gathered from a human donor in good health.

V and J are TRBV28 and TRBJ2-3, with TRBD1 identical over 7 bases. CDR1 and CDR2 (germline): MDHEN, SYDVKM. The CDR3 runs to 15 residues. V lost 4 bases and J lost 3; bases outside the gene matches: 7. The CDR3 region is CASSWRQGRTDTQYF. Here the CDR3 DNA reads TGTGCCAGCAGTTGGCGACAGGGTCGTACAGATACGCAGTATTTT.

The J gene is TRBJ2-5, the V gene TRBV7-6, with D perhaps TRBD1 (6 bases). Germline V gene sequence: CDR1 SGHVS, CDR2 FNYEAQ. CDR3 length equals 13 residues. V was shortened by 4 bases and J by 9 bases, with 15 bases between the two germline ends. The CDR3 spells CASSSEQGGPQYF. The CDR3 DNA is TGTGCCAGCAGCTCGGAACAGGGCGGGCCCCAGTACTTC.

The rearrangement uses TRBV6-5 and TRBJ2-1; TRBD1 aligns across 10 bases. V was clipped by 4 bases and J by 5 bases; unmatched bases: 8. The CDR3 length is 16 residues. CDR1 and CDR2 from the germline V gene are MNHEY and SVGAGI. The chain's CDR3 is CASSLTGGDGHNEQFF. In DNA form, the CDR3 reads TGTGCCAGCAGTTTGACAGGGGGCGATGGTCACAATGAGCAGTTCTTC.

The chain combines TRBV27 with TRBJ1-1; D unclear. This CDR3 contains 15 residues. Trimming took 2 bases from V and 1 from J, leaving 11 bases between them. Germline V gene sequence: CDR1 MNHEY, CDR2 SMNVEV (reference sequence). The CDR3 DNA follows: TGTGCCAGCAGTTTAGATCGGGGAGGGAACACTGAAGCTTTCTTT. Translation gives CASSLDRGGNTEAFF.

The rearrangement links TRBV11-2 to TRBJ2-3, with D maybe TRBD2 (6 bases). The V gene's germline CDR1 is SGHAT and CDR2 FQNNGV. The germline V and J ends were trimmed by 2 bases and 0 bases, with 15 bases remaining between them. The CDR3 has 17 amino acids. CDR3 sequence: CASSLTISGTSTDTQYF. Written as DNA, the CDR3 is TGTGCCAGCAGCTTAACCATTTCGGGGACTAGCACAGATACGCAGTATTTT.

This chain links TRBV4-2 with TRBJ2-7; D might be TRBD1 (5 bases). The CDR3 sequence is 17 residues long. Trimming removed 0 bases at V and 0 bases at J, with 15 bases between. The germline V gene has CDR1 LGHNA and CDR2 YNFKEQ. The DNA for the CDR3 is TGTGCCAGCAGCCAAGATACGGGCCGGACACTCTCCTACGAGCAGTACTTC. Amino acids: CASSQDTGRTLSYEQYF.

The rearrangement joins TRBV20-1 to TRBJ2-1, with no clear D. Per the germline V gene, CDR1 is DFQATT and CDR2 is SNEGSKA (reference sequence). The CDR3 loop spans 11 amino acids. Trimming pared 3 bases from V and 9 bases from J, leaving 9 bases between. The CDR3 bases are TGCAGTGCTAGGGGCGTGACTGAGCAGTTCTTC. Its translation: CSARGVTEQFF.

The V call is TRBV2, the J call TRBJ2-3; D is ambiguous. Germline-derived CDR1 and CDR2 are SNHLY and FYNNEI. V shed 3 bases and J shed 0 bases, with 7 bases lying between them. CDR3 length: 14 residues. As DNA, the CDR3 is TGTGCCAGCAGTGACTTATCTAGCACAGATACGCAGTATTTT. Amino acids: CASSDLSSTDTQYF.

The rearrangement uses TRBV6-5 and TRBJ2-1; tentatively, D is TRBD1 (6 bases). V was clipped by 4 bases and J by 3 bases, with 10 bases between them. The CDR3 has 14 residues. The germline gives CDR1 MNHEY, CDR2 SVGAGI. This CDR3 reads CASSLRTVYNEQFF. In DNA, the CDR3 is TGTGCCAGCAGTTTGCGGACAGTCTACAATGAGCAGTTCTTC.

The V gene is TRBV5-1, the J gene TRBJ2-3; D unclear. V lost 4 bases to trimming and J lost 1 base, with 10 bases between them. CDR1 is SGHRS and CDR2 is YFSETQ in the germline V gene. This CDR3 contains 14 residues. The CDR3 spells CASSRQVGTDTQYF. As DNA, the CDR3 is TGCGCCAGCAGCAGGCAGGTCGGCACAGATACGCAGTATTTT.

The chain couples TRBV5-4 to TRBJ2-3; possible D gene TRBD2, 5 bases. Trimming removed 2 bases at V and 0 bases at J, with 10 bases between. CDR3 length: 15 amino acids. Germline CDR1 SGHNT, CDR2 YYREEE (reference sequence). The DNA of the CDR3 is TGTGCCAGCAGCTTTAAGGGAGATAGCACAGATACGCAGTATTTT. Translating it yields CASSFKGDSTDTQYF.

This chain links TRBV7-2 with TRBJ2-3; 9 bases fit TRBD2. This CDR3 is 18 amino acids long. With V trimmed by 1 base and J by 2 bases, 10 bases remained unmatched. Germline V gene lookup returns CDR1 SGHTA and CDR2 FQGNSA. CDR3 coding DNA: TGTGCCAGCAGCTTAGACCCTAGCGGGAACCCGCCCACAGATACGCAGTATTTT. Translated: CASSLDPSGNPPTDTQYF.

The chain couples TRBV4-1 to TRBJ2-4; possible D gene TRBD2, 5 bases. CDR3 length: 13 amino acids. V was pared by 3 bases and J by 8 bases, with 11 bases between. Per germline, CDR1 MGHRA and CDR2 YSYEKL. Here the CDR3 DNA reads TGCGCCAGCAGCCAGGGAGTTGCTGACATTCAGTACTTC. It translates to CASSQGVADIQYF.

The chain uses TRBV30 and TRBJ2-3, with D unresolved. The CDR3 has 12 amino acids. Trimming left V 1 base short and J 2 bases short, with 4 bases between. Germline CDR1 reads GTSNPN; CDR2 reads SVGIG (reference sequence). The CDR3 coding sequence is TGTGCCTGGAGTGGGGCCACAGATACGCAGTATTTT. Translated: CAWSGATDTQYF.

The gene calls are TRBV30 and TRBJ2-1; 8 bases map to TRBD2. With V trimmed by 3 bases and J by 7 bases, 8 bases remained unmatched. Germline V lookup: CDR1 GTSNPN, CDR2 SVGIG (reference sequence). CDR3 length equals 14 residues. The CDR3 DNA is TGTGCCTGGAGACACCTAGCGGGTCGGAATGAGCAGTTCTTC. This gives the protein CAWRHLAGRNEQFF.

V gene TRBV27 combines with J gene TRBJ2-1; 14 nucleotides match TRBD2. V lost 3 bases, J lost 12 bases, and 7 bases stayed unmatched. The CDR3 sequence is 15 residues long. The germline gives CDR1 MNHEY, CDR2 SMNVEV (reference sequence). In DNA form, the CDR3 reads TGTGCCAGCAGTTTGGGACTAGCGGGAGAATATGGGCAGTTCTTC. It specifies CASSLGLAGEYGQFF.

V and J are TRBV14 and TRBJ2-7; D is perhaps TRBD2 (5 bases). There are 15 residues in the CDR3. The germline CDR1 and CDR2 sequences are SGHDN and FVKESK. With 0 bases removed from V and 3 bases from J, the gap between germline ends came to 12 bases. CDR3 sequence: CASSQDLGRDYEQYF. In DNA, the CDR3 is TGTGCCAGCAGCCAAGATCTTGGACGGGACTACGAGCAGTACTTC.

The J gene is TRBJ2-3, the V gene TRBV5-1; 10 bases map to TRBD2. CDR3 length equals 16 residues. V was clipped by 6 bases and J by 3 bases; unmatched bases: 10. Germline V gene sequence: CDR1 SGHRS, CDR2 YFSETQ. CDR3 protein: CASNGEAGGDTDTQYF. CDR3 DNA: TGCGCCAGCAACGGGGAAGCGGGAGGGGATACAGATACGCAGTATTTT.

This chain links TRBV29-1 with TRBJ2-7; 8 bases line up with TRBD1. Per the germline V gene, CDR1 is SQVTM and CDR2 is ANQGSEA. The CDR3 covers 11 residues. J gave up 7 bases and V 6 bases, and 5 bases lay outside the gene matches. CDR3 bases: TGCAGCGTCGGACAGGGTTGGGAGCAGTACTTC. Protein: CSVGQGWEQYF.

This clone showed up just once. The CDR3 protein is CASNDRGRDEQYF. CDR3 bases: TGTGCCAGCAATGACAGGGGGAGAGACGAGCAGTACTTC. The chain carries TRBV28 and TRBJ2-7, with 9 nucleotides matching TRBD1. Looked up from germline, CDR1 is MDHEN and CDR2 is SYDVKM. CDR3 length: 13 amino acids. The J segment lost 5 bases and the V segment lost 7 bases, leaving 6 bases of the junction unmatched. The variable domain in full, completed from reference TRBV28 and TRBJ2-7, reads DVKVTQSSRYLVKRTGEKVFLECVQDMDHENMFWYRQDPGLGLRLIYFSYDVKMKEKGDIPEGYSVSREKKERFSLILESASTNQTSMYLCASNDRGRDEQYFGPGTRLTVT.

V usage is TRBV25-1 and J usage is TRBJ2-7; 7 positions match TRBD2. Germline V gives CDR1 MGHDK, CDR2 SYGVNS. The CDR3 spans 13 residues. The junction had 7 bases not matched to a gene; V was cut back by 8 bases and J by 3 bases. As DNA, the CDR3 is TGTGCCAGCGAAGGACTAGGAAACTACGAGCAGTACTTC. It specifies CASEGLGNYEQYF.

The chain links TRBV6-5 to TRBJ2-2; 7 nucleotides agree with TRBD1. The trim removed 2 bases at V and 5 bases at J, leaving 2 bases unmatched. The germline gives CDR1 MNHEY, CDR2 SVGAGI. CDR3 length equals 14 residues. The CDR3 DNA reads as TGTGCCAGCAGTTACCGACAGGGAACCGGGGAGCTGTTTTTT. This translates into CASSYRQGTGELFF.

J is TRBJ2-1 and V is TRBV20-1; D is unresolved. The V and J ends lost 5 bases and 15 bases respectively, with 11 bases between them. CDR3 length equals 9 residues. Germline assignment: CDR1 DFQATT and CDR2 SNEGSKA (reference sequence). Written as DNA, the CDR3 is TGCAGTGCTGGCTATGGCGGGTTCTTC. Translating it yields CSAGYGGFF.